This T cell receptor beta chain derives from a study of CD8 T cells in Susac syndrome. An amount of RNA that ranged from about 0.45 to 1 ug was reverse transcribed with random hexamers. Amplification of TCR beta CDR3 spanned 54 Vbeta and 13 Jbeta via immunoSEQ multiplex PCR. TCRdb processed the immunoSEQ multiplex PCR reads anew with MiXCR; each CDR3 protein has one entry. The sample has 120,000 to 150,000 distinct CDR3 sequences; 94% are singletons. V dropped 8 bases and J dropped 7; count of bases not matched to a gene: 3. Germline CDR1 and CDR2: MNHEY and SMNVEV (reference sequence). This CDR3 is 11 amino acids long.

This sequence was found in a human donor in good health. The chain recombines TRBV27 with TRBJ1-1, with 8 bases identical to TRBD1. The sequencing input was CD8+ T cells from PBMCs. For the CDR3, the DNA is TGTGCCAGCGAGGGGACAGGTGAAGCTTTCTTT. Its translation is CASEGTGEAFF.